The clone carrying this TCR beta chain was recorded a few times. Its matching antigen is unknown. The record originates from a study of human T cells and chemical hapten exposure. Study background: Patch tests put 0.01% DPC on the upper back, and the results were checked at 6 days. The study traced per-sample TCR yield variation mainly to small differences in pooled library volumes. General study results and limits: It should be noted that donors had alopecia, so their immune response may differ from healthy people's.

As to time point: patch test 3, about 24 weeks after DPC sensitization. Treatment denoted: therapeutic diphenylcyclopropenone sensitization with weekly scalp DPC. The CDR3 extends over 14 amino acids. The germline V gene has CDR1 SGHDT and CDR2 YYEEEE. V shed 3 bases and J shed 5 bases, with 12 bases lying between them. Individual cDNA molecules (in the library) carried attached unique molecular identifiers. TCRdb re-derived calls from the RACE reads in MiXCR, one entry per CDR3 protein. The repertoire holds 62,000 or so distinct CDR3 sequences, approximately 9.9% seen once, with roughly 2.3% in the top ten.

The sample was whole blood, taken in connection with sensitization to the hapten diphenylcyclopropenone (DPC). The origin of this receptor is a woman between 25 and 40 years old with alopecia areata. Some clones in this sample may be carry-over from other donors' samples. V usage is TRBV5-6 and J usage is TRBJ1-5; D is unresolved. CDR3 nucleotide sequence: TGTGCCAGCAGCTCCGGACTGGGGTATCAGCCCCAGCATTTT. Translated, it gives CASSSGLGYQPQHF.